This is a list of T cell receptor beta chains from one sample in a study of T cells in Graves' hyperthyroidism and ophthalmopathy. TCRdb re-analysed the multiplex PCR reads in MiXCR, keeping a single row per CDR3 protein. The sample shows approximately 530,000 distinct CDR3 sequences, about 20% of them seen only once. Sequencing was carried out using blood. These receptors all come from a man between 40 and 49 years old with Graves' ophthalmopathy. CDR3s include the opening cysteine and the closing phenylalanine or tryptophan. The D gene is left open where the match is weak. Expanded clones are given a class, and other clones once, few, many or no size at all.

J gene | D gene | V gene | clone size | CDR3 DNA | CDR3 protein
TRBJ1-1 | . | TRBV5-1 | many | TGCGCCAGCAGGGACGGCACTGAAGCTTTCTTT | CASRDGTEAFF
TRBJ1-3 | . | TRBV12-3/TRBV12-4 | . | TGTGCCAGCAGTTTAGAAGTGGGCCCGAGCTCTGGAAACACCATATATTTT | CASSLEVGPSSGNTIYF
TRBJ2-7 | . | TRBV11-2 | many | TGTGCCAGCAGCCCGGTCGGCAGACAGACTGACTACGAGCAGTACTTC | CASSPVGRQTDYEQYF
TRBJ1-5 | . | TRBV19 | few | TGTGCCAGTAGTATAGATCCAGACTTCGGGCCCCAGCATTTT | CASSIDPDFGPQHF
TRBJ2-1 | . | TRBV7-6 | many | TGTGCCAGCAGCTTAACGAGCGGCTTGAGCTCCTACAATGAGCAGTTCTTC | CASSLTSGLSSYNEQFF
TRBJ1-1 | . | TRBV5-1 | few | TGCGCCAGCAGCTTTATAGGGGGTGACACTGAAGCTTTCTTT | CASSFIGGDTEAFF
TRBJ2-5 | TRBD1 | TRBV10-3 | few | TGTGCCATCAGTGAGCAACGAACCGGGACAGGGATACGGGAGACCCAGTACTTC | CAISEQRTGTGIRETQYF
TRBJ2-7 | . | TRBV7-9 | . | TGTGCCAACAGCCCGAAAGGACCGAGGTCATACGAGCAGTACTTC | CANSPKGPRSYEQYF
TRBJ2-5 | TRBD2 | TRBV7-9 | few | TGTGCCAGCAGCCCTACCCCGGGACTAGGGGAAGAGACCCAGTACTTC | CASSPTPGLGEETQYF
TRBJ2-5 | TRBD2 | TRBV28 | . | TGTGCCAGCGGTAGCGGGGGGTTCCAAGAGACCCAGTACTTC | CASGSGGFQETQYF
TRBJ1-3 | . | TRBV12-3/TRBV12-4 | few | TGTGCCAGCCGAGGGGGAGCTGGAAACACCATATATTTT | CASRGGAGNTIYF
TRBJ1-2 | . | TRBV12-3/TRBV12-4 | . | TGTGCCAGCAGACAAGTAGCTAACTATGGCTACACCTTC | CASRQVANYGYTF
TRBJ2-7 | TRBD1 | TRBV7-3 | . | TGTGCCAGCAGCCCGGGCAGGGGGAGCTCCTACGAGCAGTACTTC | CASSPGRGSSYEQYF
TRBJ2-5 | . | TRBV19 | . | TGTGCCAGTAGCAGGACAATACAAGAGACCCAGTACTTC | CASSRTIQETQYF
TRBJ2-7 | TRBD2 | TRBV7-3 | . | TGTGCCAGCAGCACGACTAGCGGGTACGAGCAGTACTTC | CASSTTSGYEQYF
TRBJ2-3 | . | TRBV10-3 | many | TGTGCCATCAGTGAGCCCCCAGAGCGTCGGACAGATACGCAGTATTTT | CAISEPPERRTDTQYF
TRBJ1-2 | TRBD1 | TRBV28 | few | TGTGCCAGCAGTTTACGTTCAGGGGGGGGTTTTCGCTACACCTTC | CASSLRSGGGFRYTF
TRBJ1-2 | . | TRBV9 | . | TGTGCCAGCAGCGTAGGGACAGCGAAAGACTATGGCTACACCTTC | CASSVGTAKDYGYTF
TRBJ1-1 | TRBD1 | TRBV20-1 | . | TGCAGTGCTGAGGGACAGCTGAACACTGAAGCTTTCTTT | CSAEGQLNTEAFF
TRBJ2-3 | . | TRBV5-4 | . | TGTGCCAGCAGCTTGCAGGGACTCCGTTGGGCGCAGTATTTT | CASSLQGLRWAQYF
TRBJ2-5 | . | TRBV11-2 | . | TGTGCCAGCGCAAGACAGAGGGGAAAAGAGACCCAGTACTTC | CASARQRGKETQYF
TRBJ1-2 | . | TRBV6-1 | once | TGTGCCAACTCGAGGGGAACTAACTATGGCTACACCTTC | CANSRGTNYGYTF
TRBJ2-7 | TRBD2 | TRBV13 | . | TGTGCCAGCAGCCGTCCCGGAGTACTAGCGGGAGGCTCCTACGAGCAGTACTTC | CASSRPGVLAGGSYEQYF
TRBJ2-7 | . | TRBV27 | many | TGTGCCAGCAGCCCTGGGGGGCCGACCTACGAGCAGTACTTC | CASSPGGPTYEQYF
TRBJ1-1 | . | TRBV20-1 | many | TGCAGTGCTAGAGGGACTGAAGCTTTCTTT | CSARGTEAFF
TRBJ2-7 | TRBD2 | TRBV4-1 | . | TGCGCCAGCAGCCGAACGGAAATGGGCCATAGCGGGAGGGCCCGCGACGAGCAGTACTTC | CASSRTEMGHSGRARDEQYF
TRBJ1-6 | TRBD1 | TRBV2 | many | TGTGCCAGCAGCGGACAGGAGCTCTTACCTTCACCCCTCCACTTT | CASSGQELLPSPLHF
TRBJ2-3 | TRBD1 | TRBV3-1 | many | TGTGCCAGCAGCCAAGACCTCGGGACAGGGGGCGCAGATACGCAGTATTTT | CASSQDLGTGGADTQYF
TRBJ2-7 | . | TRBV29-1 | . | TGCAGCGCCGGAGGTTTTGGAGGGTCTTACGAGCAGTACTTC | CSAGGFGGSYEQYF
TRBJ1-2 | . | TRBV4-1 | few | TGCGCCAGCAGCCAGGCGTTCCGGGGGCGTAGAGACGGCTACACCTTC | CASSQAFRGRRDGYTF
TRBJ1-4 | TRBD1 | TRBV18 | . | TGTGCCAGCTCACCCAAGGGGGCCTTGAATGAAAAACTGTTTTTT | CASSPKGALNEKLFF
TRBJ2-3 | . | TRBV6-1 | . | TGTGCCAGCAGTGGCGGCCCGGGTACGCAGTATTTT | CASSGGPGTQYF
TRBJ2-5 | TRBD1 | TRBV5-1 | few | TGCGCCAGCAGCTCCGGGACAGGGGACCAAGAGACCCAGTACTTC | CASSSGTGDQETQYF
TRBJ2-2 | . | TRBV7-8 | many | TGTGCCAGCAGCGCACAGGGTATCGGGGAGCTGTTTTTT | CASSAQGIGELFF
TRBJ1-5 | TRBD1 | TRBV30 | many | TGTGCCACGAGTGAGAGGGGGCATCAGCCCCAGCATTTT | CATSERGHQPQHF
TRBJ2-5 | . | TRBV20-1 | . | TGCAGTGCTAGACCCCCCTCAGCTCGCACCCAGTACTTC | CSARPPSARTQYF
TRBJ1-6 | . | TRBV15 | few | TGTGCCACCAGCAGAGAAGGCCTCCGGTTGACTCCTAATTCACCCCTCCACTTT | CATSREGLRLTPNSPLHF
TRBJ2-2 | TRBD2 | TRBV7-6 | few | TGTGCCAGCAGCTTCCTCTCTAGCGGAGGCACCGGGGAGCTGTTTTTT | CASSFLSSGGTGELFF
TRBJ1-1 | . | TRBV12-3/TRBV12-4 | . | TGTGCCAGCAGTTTAGGGGAGATGGACACTGAAGCTTTCTTT | CASSLGEMDTEAFF